This TCR beta chain comes out of a study of T-cell memory formation after mild COVID-19. General observations from the study: Contracting CD4+ clones sat mainly in CM and EM; CD8+ in EMRA. Clones shrinking from day 15 to 85 showed even CD4/CD8 mixes; later expanders tilted CD4+. Confirmation of SARS-CoV-2 specificity was lacking for second-wave clones peaking day 37.

This clonotype was seen more than once but under ten times. What it recognizes is unknown. Per germline, CDR1 SQVTM and CDR2 ANQGSEA. This CDR3 contains 15 residues. Trimming removed 3 bases from V and 8 bases from J; junction bases left unmatched: 10. Constant-segment primers served in 5'RACE that generated TCR alpha and TCR beta cDNA libraries bearing sample barcodes and UMIs. TCRdb independently ran MiXCR on the 5' RACE reads; one entry per CDR3 protein. The sample contains roughly 450,000 distinct CDR3 sequences, about 20% of which appear only once. Sequencing used PBMCs or a T cell subset sorted from them (not recorded which). The source is an adult woman who had mild COVID-19 (a few samples of this study predate the infection). Cell type and time point are not known. The chain has TRBV29-1 and TRBJ2-1, with 10 bases matching TRBD2. CDR3 nucleotide sequence: TGCAGCGTTGAGAGCGGGAGGGCCGACTTGGATGAGCAGTTCTTC. Translated: CSVESGRADLDEQFF.